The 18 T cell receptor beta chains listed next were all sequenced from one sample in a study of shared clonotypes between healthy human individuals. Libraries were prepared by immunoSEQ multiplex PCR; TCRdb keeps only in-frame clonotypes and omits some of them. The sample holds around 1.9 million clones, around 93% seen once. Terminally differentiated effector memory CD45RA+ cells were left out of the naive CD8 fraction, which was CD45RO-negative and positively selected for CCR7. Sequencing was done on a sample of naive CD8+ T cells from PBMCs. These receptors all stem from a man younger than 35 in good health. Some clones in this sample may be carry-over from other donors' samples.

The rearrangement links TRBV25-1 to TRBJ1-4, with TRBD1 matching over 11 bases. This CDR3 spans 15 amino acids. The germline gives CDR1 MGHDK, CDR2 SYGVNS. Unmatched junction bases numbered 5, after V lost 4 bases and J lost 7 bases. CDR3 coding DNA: TGTGCCAGCAGTGTGTGGACAGGGGGCTTTGAAAAACTGTTTTTT. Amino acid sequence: CASSVWTGGFEKLFF.

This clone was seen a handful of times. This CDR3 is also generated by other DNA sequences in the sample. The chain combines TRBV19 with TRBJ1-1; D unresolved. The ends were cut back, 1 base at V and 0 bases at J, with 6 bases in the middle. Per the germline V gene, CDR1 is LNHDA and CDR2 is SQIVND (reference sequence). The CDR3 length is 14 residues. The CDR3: CASSIGTVNTEAFF. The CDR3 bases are TGTGCCAGTAGTATAGGGACGGTGAACACTGAAGCTTTCTTT.

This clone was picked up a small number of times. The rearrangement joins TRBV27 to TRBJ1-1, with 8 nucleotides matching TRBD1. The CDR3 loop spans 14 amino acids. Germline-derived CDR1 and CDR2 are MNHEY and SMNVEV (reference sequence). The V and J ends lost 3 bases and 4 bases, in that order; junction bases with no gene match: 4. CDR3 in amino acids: CASSFGRGPTEAFF. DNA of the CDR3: TGTGCCAGCAGTTTCGGCAGGGGGCCCACTGAAGCTTTCTTT.

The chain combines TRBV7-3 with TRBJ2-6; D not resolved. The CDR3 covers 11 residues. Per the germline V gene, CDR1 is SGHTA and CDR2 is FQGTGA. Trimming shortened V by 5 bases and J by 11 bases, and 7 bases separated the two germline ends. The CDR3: CASSPPYVLTF. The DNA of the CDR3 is TGTGCCAGCAGCCCGCCTTACGTCCTGACTTTC.

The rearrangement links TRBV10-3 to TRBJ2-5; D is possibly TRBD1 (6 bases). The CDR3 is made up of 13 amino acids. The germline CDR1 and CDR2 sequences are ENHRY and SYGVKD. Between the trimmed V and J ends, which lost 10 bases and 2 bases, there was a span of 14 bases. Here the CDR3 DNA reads TGTGCCACAAGGGACAACTTACAAGAGACCCAGTACTTC. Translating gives CATRDNLQETQYF.

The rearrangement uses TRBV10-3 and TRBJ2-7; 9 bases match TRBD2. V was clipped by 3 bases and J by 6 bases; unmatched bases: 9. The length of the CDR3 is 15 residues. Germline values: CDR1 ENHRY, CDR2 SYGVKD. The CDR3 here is CAISDASSGKVEQYF. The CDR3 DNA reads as TGTGCCATCAGTGATGCATCTAGCGGGAAGGTCGAGCAGTACTTC.

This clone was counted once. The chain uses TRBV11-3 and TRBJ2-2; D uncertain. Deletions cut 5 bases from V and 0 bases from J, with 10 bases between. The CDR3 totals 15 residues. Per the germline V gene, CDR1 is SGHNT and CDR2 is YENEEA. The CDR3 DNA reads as TGTGCCAGCAGCCCAAAGGACCCGAACACCGGGGAGCTGTTTTTT. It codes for CASSPKDPNTGELFF.

The CDR3 region has the DNA TGTGCCAGCAGCTTGAGGGGCCACCCGAACACCGGGGAGCTGTTTTTT. Translated: CASSLRGHPNTGELFF. The chain links TRBV11-3 to TRBJ2-2; D may match TRBD1 or TRBD2 (5 bases each). This CDR3 region has 16 residues. The ends were cut back, 3 bases at V and 0 bases at J, with 11 bases in the middle. Per the germline V gene, CDR1 is SGHNT and CDR2 is YENEEA.

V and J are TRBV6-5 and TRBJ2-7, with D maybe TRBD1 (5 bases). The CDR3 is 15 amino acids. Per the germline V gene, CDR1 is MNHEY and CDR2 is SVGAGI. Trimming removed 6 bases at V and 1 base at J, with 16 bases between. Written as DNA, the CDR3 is TGTGCCAGCAGCCCTACCCGGACACCTTCCTACGAGCAGTACTTC. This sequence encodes CASSPTRTPSYEQYF.

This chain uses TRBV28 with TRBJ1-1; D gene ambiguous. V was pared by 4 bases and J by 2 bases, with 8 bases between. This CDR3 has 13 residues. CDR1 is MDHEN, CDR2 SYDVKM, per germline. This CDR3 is CASSWTSNTEAFF. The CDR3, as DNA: TGTGCCAGCAGTTGGACCTCCAACACTGAAGCTTTCTTT.

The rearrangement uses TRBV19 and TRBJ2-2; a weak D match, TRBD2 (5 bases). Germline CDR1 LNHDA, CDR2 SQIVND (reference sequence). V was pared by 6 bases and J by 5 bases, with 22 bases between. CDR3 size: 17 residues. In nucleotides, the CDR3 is TGTGCCAGTAGCCAGCCCCTGAGGTCTAGCAGTACCGGGGAGCTGTTTTTT. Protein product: CASSQPLRSSSTGELFF.

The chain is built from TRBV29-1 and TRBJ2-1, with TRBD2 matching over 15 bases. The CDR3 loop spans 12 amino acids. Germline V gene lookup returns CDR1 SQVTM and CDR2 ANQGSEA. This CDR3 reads CAGLAGGGEQFF. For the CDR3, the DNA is TGCGCCGGACTAGCGGGAGGGGGAGAGCAGTTCTTC.

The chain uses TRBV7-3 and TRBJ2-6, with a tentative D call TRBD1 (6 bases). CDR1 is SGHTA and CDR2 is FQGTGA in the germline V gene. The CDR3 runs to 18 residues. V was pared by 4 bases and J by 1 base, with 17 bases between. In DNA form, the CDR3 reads TGTGCCAGCAGCTCCTTAACAGGGACAATATCTGGGGCCAACGTCCTGACTTTC. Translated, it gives CASSSLTGTISGANVLTF.

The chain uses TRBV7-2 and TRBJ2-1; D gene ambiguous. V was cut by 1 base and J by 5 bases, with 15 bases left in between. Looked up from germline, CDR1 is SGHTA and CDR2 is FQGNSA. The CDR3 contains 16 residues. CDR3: CASSLDPALRNNEQFF. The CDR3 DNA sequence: TGTGCCAGCAGCTTAGACCCCGCCCTCCGAAACAATGAGCAGTTCTTC.

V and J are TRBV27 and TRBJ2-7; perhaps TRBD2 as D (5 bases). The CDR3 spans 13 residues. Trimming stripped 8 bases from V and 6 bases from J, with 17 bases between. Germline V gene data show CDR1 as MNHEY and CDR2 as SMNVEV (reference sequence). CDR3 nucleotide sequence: TGTGCCAGCTCATCACTAGGGCCCCTCGAGCAGTACTTC. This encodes CASSSLGPLEQYF.

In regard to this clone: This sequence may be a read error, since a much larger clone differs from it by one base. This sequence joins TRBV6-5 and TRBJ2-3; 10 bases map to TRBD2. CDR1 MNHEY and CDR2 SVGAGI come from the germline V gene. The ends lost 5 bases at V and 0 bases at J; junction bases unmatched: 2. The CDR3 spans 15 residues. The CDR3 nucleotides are TGTGCCAGCAGTCTGACTAGCGGGAGCACAGATACGCAGTATTTT. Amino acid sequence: CASSLTSGSTDTQYF.

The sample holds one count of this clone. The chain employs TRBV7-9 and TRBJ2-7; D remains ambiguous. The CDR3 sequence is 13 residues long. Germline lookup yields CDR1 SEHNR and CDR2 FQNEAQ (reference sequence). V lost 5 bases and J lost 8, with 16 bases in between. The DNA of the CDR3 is TGTGCCAGCAGCAACGCCTTAGATTGGAAGCAGTACTTC. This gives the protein CASSNALDWKQYF. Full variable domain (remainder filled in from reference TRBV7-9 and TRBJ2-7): DTGVSQNPRHKITKRGQNVTFRCDPISEHNRLYWYRQTLGQGPEFLTYFQNEAQLEKSRLLSDRFSAERPKGSFSTLEIQRTEQGDSAMYLCASSNALDWKQYFGPGTRLTVT.

The CDR3 nucleotides are TGTGCCAGCACCCATACTAGCGGTCGCAATGAGCAGTTCTTC. Amino acids: CASTHTSGRNEQFF. This chain joins TRBV27 and TRBJ2-1, with 8 bases aligning to TRBD2. The CDR3 length is 14 residues. J gave up 6 bases and V 7 bases, and 8 bases lay outside the gene matches. In germline, CDR1 is MNHEY, CDR2 SMNVEV (reference sequence).